Listed below are T cell receptor beta chains from one sample, sequenced in a study of vaccination effects on CD4 cells after COVID-19. Their target antigens are unknown. Data came from immunoSEQ multiplex PCR; TCRdb stores just in-frame clones and leaves some out. This sample yields roughly 70,000 clones, of which about 69% are seen a single time; around 4.6% belongs to the top ten. The sample was CD4+ T cells from PBMCs cultured with HIV peptides, taken before COVID-19 vaccination. The receptor set was obtained from a human donor who had a prior SARS-CoV-2 infection. CDR3s include the opening cysteine and the closing phenylalanine or tryptophan.

J gene,V gene,CDR3 protein
TRBJ1-2,TRBV4-3,CASSRDRDGGYTF
TRBJ1-4,TRBV7-9,CASSQRTAATNEKLFF
TRBJ2-5,TRBV5-1,CASRSREAETQYF
TRBJ2-3,TRBV7-3,CASSLGTDTQYF
TRBJ2-1,TRBV21-1,CASSKRLAGLVYNEQFF
TRBJ2-7,TRBV11-2,CASSSRQGLGYEQYF
TRBJ1-6,TRBV7-8,CASSFGTGGSPLHF
TRBJ1-5,TRBV4-1,CASSHPPGGHLSGQPQHF
TRBJ2-2,TRBV5-5,CASSLEGLAPTALFF
TRBJ1-6,TRBV5-6,CASRPGQGGSNSPLHF
TRBJ2-5,TRBV7-9,CASSAAWGRLGQETQYF
TRBJ1-1,TRBV7-8,CASSLVWTGGGEAFF
TRBJ1-1,TRBV7-9,CAGRELYRGGTEAFF
TRBJ2-1,TRBV2,CASSFLAGGEGQFF
TRBJ1-5,TRBV6-5,CASRPSGDSNQPQHF
TRBJ1-5,TRBV21-1,CASSKTQAGNQPQHF
TRBJ2-7,TRBV6-5,CASMGGVFMNEQYF
TRBJ2-1,TRBV20-1,CSASTGAEDPQFF
TRBJ1-2,TRBV18,CASSQDRGLNYGYTF
TRBJ2-4,TRBV13,CASSTRTSVNIQYF
TRBJ2-5,TRBV5-1,CASSLTSGGEETQYF
TRBJ1-1,TRBV14,CASRSGGNTEAFF
TRBJ2-5,TRBV11-2,CASSLLGAGETQYF
TRBJ2-7,TRBV5-6,CASSRGAQYEQYF
TRBJ1-2,TRBV5-1,CASSQTTDNYGYTF
TRBJ1-6,TRBV27,CASSFRDSPLHF
TRBJ2-7,TRBV4-1,CASSRVAGPYEQYF
TRBJ2-5,TRBV5-1,CASSLGTGRETQYF
TRBJ1-1,TRBV11-1,CASSPRGGETEAFF
TRBJ1-4,TRBV11-3,CASSRRGATNEKLFF
TRBJ2-1,TRBV30,CAWSPQEIARYNEQFF
TRBJ2-5,TRBV6-2/TRBV6-3,CASSSSQETQYF
TRBJ1-6,TRBV5-1,CASSDRRSFNSPLHF
TRBJ1-5,TRBV2,CASSPWTKGQPQHF
TRBJ2-2,TRBV19,CASSIDPGLAGATGELFF
TRBJ2-1,TRBV19,CASRQLISSYNEQFF
TRBJ1-3,TRBV6-6,CASSYVGAGGNTIYF
TRBJ2-5,TRBV11-1,CASSLGPSGAQETQYF
TRBJ2-1,TRBV19,CASGTGTVYDNEQFF
TRBJ1-2,TRBV7-9,CASSLESWGEPYGYTF
TRBJ1-2,TRBV9,CASSTGGADNYGYTF
TRBJ1-1,TRBV3-1/TRBV3-2,CASSHNGRDTEAFF
TRBJ2-7,TRBV11-3,CASSLGTSGGRNEQYF
TRBJ2-7,TRBV6-5,CASSYSSLAIHEQYF
TRBJ2-5,TRBV19,CATLSPGGYAETQYF
TRBJ2-3,TRBV6-2/TRBV6-3,CASSYSISSTDTQYF
TRBJ2-7,TRBV7-2,CASSLRGGRIYEQYF
TRBJ2-7,TRBV29-1,CSVGERSGSGQYF
TRBJ1-1,TRBV5-1,CASNSPEQGSTEAFF
TRBJ1-1,TRBV2,CASAQSLMGTSRGTEAFF
TRBJ2-2,TRBV24-1,CATSDRTGELFF
TRBJ2-7,TRBV18,CASSPGLVGYEQYF
TRBJ1-1,TRBV18,CASSPGQVRETEAFF
TRBJ2-3,TRBV7-6,CASSLAGVTDTQYF
TRBJ2-2,TRBV4-1,CASSSSGTGSTGELFF
TRBJ1-5,TRBV6-5,CASSYGPGSNQPQHF
TRBJ1-2,TRBV7-2,CASSFDRGNYGYTF
TRBJ1-5,TRBV6-5,CASSSDRAANQPQHF
TRBJ2-1,TRBV5-1,CASSPGTPTYNEQFF